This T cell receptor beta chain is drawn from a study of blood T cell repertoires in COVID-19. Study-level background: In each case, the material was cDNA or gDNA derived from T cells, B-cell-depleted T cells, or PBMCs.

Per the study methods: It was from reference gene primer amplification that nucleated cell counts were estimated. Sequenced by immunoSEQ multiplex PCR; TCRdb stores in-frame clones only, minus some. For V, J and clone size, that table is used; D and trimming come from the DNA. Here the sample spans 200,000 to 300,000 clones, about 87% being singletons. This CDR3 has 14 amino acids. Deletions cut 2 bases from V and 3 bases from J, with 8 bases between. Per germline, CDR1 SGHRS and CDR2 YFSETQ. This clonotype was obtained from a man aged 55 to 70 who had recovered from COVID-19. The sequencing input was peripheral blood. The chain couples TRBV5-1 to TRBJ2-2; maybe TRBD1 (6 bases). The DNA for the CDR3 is TGCGCCAGCAGCTTACAGGGATACACCGGGGAGCTGTTTTTT. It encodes CASSLQGYTGELFF.